Sequencing of this T cell receptor (beta chain) was carried out in a study of breast tumors, draining lymph nodes, adjacent tissues. Germline-derived CDR1 and CDR2 are MDHEN and SYDVKM. The CDR3 sequence is 16 residues long. Trimming stripped 7 bases from V and 3 bases from J, with 19 bases between. Breast cancer patients provided tissue from their axillary draining lymph nodes. TCRdb re-analysed the multiplex PCR reads in MiXCR, keeping a single row per CDR3 protein. The table includes fewer than 150,000 distinct CDR3 sequences, 20% to 25% detected once. Sequenced input: axillary lymph node tissue. V gene TRBV28 combines with J gene TRBJ2-1; D is tentatively TRBD1 or TRBD2 (6 bases each). The origin of this receptor is a female donor with breast cancer. Some clones in this sample may be carry-over from other donors' samples. As DNA, the CDR3 is TGTGCCAGCATGAGGGGGACTCGGGGACTCTACAATGAGCAGTTCTTC. This codes for CASMRGTRGLYNEQFF.